Detailed here is one TCR beta chain. Its antigen is not known. This sample was taken from a study of T cell repertoires in ileal Crohn's disease. Study-level results: Mucosal expansions were suggested to be mainly CD8 T cells.

Deletions cut 3 bases from V and 1 base from J, with 7 bases between. CDR3 length: 15 residues. Germline CDR1 MNHEY, CDR2 SMNVEV (reference sequence). TCRdb keeps only in-frame clones here, not all; method: immunoSEQ multiplex PCR. The sample comprises about 4,000 clones, 76% of which are singletons, and approximately 7% rests with the top ten. Time point meaning: inflamed ileum from the surgical specimen. The chain links TRBV27 to TRBJ2-6; D unclear. The sequence was obtained from an adult with Crohn's disease. Sequenced input: ileal tissue. The CDR3 DNA reads TGTGCCAGCAGTTTCACAGCATCTGGGGCCAACGTCCTGACTTTC. Amino acids: CASSFTASGANVLTF.